This record concerns one T cell receptor (beta chain) sequence. These data come from a study of shared clonotypes between healthy human individuals. A CD45RA-negative memory subset and a CD45RA+ naive subset were separated from the CD4+ cells. The V and J ends lost 5 bases and 1 base respectively, with 8 bases between them. The length of the CDR3 is 13 residues. Germline V gives CDR1 MRHNA, CDR2 SNTAGT. The table came from immunoSEQ multiplex PCR; TCRdb's copy has only in-frame clones and leaves some out. Of about 2 million clones in the sample, approximately 95% were seen once. This chain connects TRBV6-4 to TRBJ1-1; D is perhaps TRBD1 (5 bases). The material sequenced was naive CD4+ T cells sorted from blood. The subset was: CD45RA+ positively selected. The receptor comes from a young man in good health. CDR3 protein: CASSLQENTEAFF. The CDR3 DNA follows: TGTGCCAGCAGTCTACAGGAGAACACTGAAGCTTTCTTT.